A selection of T cell receptor beta chains follows, all from one sample in a study of blood T cells in healthy people across ages. TCRdb re-analysed the 5' RACE reads in MiXCR, keeping a single row per CDR3 protein. The sample lists around 1.5 million distinct CDR3 sequences, 59% occurring once. The sequenced sample consisted of blood. All receptors derive from a man aged 18 to 29 in good health. The conserved cysteine and the conserved F or W are not part of the CDR3 here. Fields, in order: D gene, V gene, J gene, CDR3 protein. The D gene is left open where the match is weak.

TRBD1	TRBV20-1	TRBJ1-5	SARGRGQGVSNQPQH
TRBD2	TRBV12-3/TRBV12-4	TRBJ2-5	ASSSTTGLAENPETQY
-	TRBV7-9	TRBJ1-4	ASSLAFSGTVNEKLF
-	TRBV10-3	TRBJ2-1	AISEIGSSYNEQF
TRBD2	TRBV30	TRBJ2-6	AWRILAGSLSGANVLT
-	TRBV4-1	TRBJ1-4	ASSQDPRENEKLF
-	TRBV4-3	TRBJ2-1	ASSPTVLSGQF
TRBD2	TRBV7-9	TRBJ2-1	ASTRTSGNNEQF
-	TRBV6-5	TRBJ2-1	ASSYVNNLDEQF
TRBD1	TRBV7-8	TRBJ2-7	ASSTGTDTYEQY
TRBD1	TRBV10-3	TRBJ2-1	AISQGVSSYNEQF
-	TRBV4-1	TRBJ1-3	ASSQEGERFGNTIY